A single sample is the source of the 5 T cell receptor beta chains below, sequenced in a study of cytomegalovirus exposure and HLA in healthy donors. Primers included in the PCR were 60 Vbeta and 13 Jbeta primers. Using immunoSEQ multiplex PCR, the repertoire was profiled, and TCRdb retains in-frame clones only, with some absent. The table includes about 130,000 clones, 80% detected once. Source material: PBMCs. All receptors derive from a male donor in good health and CMV-seronegative.

The chain combines TRBV9 with TRBJ2-3; 10 bases line up with TRBD2. From germline, CDR1 is SGDLS and CDR2 YYNGEE. The CDR3 is 16 residues long. Trimming at V came to 4 bases and at J to 5 bases, leaving 10 bases not matched to a gene. CDR3 in amino acids: CASSPRTSGAEDTQYF. CDR3 nucleotides: TGTGCCAGCAGCCCACGGACTAGCGGTGCGGAAGATACGCAGTATTTT.

The rearrangement uses TRBV27 and TRBJ2-7, with D tentatively TRBD1 (6 bases). The germline gives CDR1 MNHEY, CDR2 SMNVEV (reference sequence). V lost 1 base and J lost 4, with 17 bases in between. The CDR3 length is 16 residues. CDR3 sequence: CASSLFSQGKAYEQYF. CDR3 nucleotide sequence: TGTGCCAGCAGTTTATTTTCGCAGGGGAAGGCGTACGAGCAGTACTTC.

This chain links TRBV6-1 with TRBJ2-1, with D possibly TRBD2 on 6 matching bases. From germline, CDR1 is MNHNS and CDR2 SASEGT. This CDR3 is 12 amino acids long. The ends were cut back, 2 bases at V and 11 bases at J, with 10 bases in the middle. In DNA form, the CDR3 reads TGTGCCAGCAGTGAACTCGGGGGTCAGCAGTTCTTC. Translation gives CASSELGGQQFF.

The chain carries TRBV28 and TRBJ2-3; 10 bases are shared with TRBD1. Germline V gene lookup returns CDR1 MDHEN and CDR2 SYDVKM. V lost 6 bases and J lost 6; bases outside the gene matches: 12. This CDR3 is built from 16 residues. For the CDR3, the DNA is TGTGCCAGCAGCCTAGGGGAGACAGGGGGCGCGGATACGCAGTATTTT. Residues: CASSLGETGGADTQYF.

V gene TRBV6-5 combines with J gene TRBJ2-3, with 10 bases aligning to TRBD2. CDR1 and CDR2 (germline): MNHEY, SVGAGI. This CDR3 spans 16 amino acids. V gave up 4 bases and J gave up 2 bases; unmatched junction bases: 6. DNA of the CDR3: TGTGCCAGCAGTTGGGGACTAGCGCTACCCACAGATACGCAGTATTTT. This sequence encodes CASSWGLALPTDTQYF.